A single count supports the clone carrying this T cell receptor (beta chain). These data are taken from a study of blood T cell repertoires in COVID-19. Assay used: immunoSEQ multiplex PCR; TCRdb lists only in-frame clones, some missing. The sample carries 55,000 to 85,000 clones, 81% recorded once. V was pared by 0 bases and J by 0 bases, with 8 bases between. The CDR3 has 15 amino acids. In germline, CDR1 is ENHRY, CDR2 SYGVKD. The source is a woman in her 70s with acute or convalescent COVID-19. The chain links TRBV10-3 to TRBJ1-1; no clear D gene. Sequencing was carried out using peripheral blood. The CDR3 DNA sequence: TGTGCCATCAGTGAGTCCGCTCACATGAACACTGAAGCTTTCTTT. The encoded protein is CAISESAHMNTEAFF.